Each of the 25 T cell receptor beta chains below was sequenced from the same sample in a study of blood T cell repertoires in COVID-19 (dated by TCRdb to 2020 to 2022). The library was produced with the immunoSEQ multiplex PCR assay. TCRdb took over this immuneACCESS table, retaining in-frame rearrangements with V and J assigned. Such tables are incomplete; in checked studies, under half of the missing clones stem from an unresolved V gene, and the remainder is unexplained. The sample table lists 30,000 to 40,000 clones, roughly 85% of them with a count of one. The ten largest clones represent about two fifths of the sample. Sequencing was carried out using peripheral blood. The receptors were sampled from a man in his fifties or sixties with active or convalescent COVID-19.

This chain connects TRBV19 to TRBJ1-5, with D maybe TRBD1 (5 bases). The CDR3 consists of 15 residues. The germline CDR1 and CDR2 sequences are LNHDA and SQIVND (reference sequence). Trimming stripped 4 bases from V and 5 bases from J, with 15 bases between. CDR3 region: CASSNQPGRHQPQHF. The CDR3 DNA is TGTGCCAGTAGTAACCAGCCAGGGCGGCATCAGCCCCAGCATTTT.

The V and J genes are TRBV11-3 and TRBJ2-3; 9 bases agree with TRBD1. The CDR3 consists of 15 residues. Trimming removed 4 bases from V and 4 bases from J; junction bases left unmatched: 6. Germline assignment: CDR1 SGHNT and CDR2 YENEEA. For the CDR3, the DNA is TGTGCCAGCAGCTCCCGGACAGGGGCATCAGATACGCAGTATTTT. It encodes CASSSRTGASDTQYF.

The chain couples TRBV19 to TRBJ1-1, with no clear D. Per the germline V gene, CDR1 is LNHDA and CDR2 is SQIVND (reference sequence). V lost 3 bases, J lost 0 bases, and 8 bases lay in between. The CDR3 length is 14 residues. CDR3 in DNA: TGTGCCAGTAGTATTACCGGAGTGAACACTGAAGCTTTCTTT. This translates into CASSITGVNTEAFF.

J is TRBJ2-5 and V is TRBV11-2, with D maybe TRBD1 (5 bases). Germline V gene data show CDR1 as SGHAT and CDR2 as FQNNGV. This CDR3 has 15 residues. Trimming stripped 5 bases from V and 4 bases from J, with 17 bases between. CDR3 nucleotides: TGTGCCAGCAGCCGGAGCTCATTCCAGGGAGAGACCCAGTACTTC. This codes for CASSRSSFQGETQYF.

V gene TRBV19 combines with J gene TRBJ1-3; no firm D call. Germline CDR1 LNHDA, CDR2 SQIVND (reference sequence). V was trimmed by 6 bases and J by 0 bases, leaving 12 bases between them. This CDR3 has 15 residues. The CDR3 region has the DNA TGTGCCAGTAGCAATAGCCTGCGCTCTGGAAACACCATATATTTT. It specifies CASSNSLRSGNTIYF.

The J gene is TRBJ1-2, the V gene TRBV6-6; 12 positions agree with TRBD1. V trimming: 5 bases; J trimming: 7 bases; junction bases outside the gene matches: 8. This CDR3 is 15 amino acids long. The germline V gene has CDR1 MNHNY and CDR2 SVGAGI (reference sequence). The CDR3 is CASSTPGQGALGYTF. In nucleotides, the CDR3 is TGTGCCAGCAGTACGCCGGGACAGGGGGCTCTTGGCTACACCTTC.

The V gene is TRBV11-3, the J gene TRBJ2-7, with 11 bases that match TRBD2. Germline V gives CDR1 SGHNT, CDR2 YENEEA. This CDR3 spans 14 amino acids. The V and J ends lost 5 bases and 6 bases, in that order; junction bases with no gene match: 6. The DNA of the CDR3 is TGTGCCAGCAGCACCGGACTAGCGGGCGCCGAGCAGTACGTC. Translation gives CASSTGLAGAEQYV.

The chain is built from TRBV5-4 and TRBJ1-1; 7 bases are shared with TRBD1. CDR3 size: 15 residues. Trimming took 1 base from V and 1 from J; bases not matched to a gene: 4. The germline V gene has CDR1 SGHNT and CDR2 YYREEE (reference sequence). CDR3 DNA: TGTGCCAGCAGCTTGAAGACAGGGCAGAACACTGAAGCTTTCTTT. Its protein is CASSLKTGQNTEAFF.

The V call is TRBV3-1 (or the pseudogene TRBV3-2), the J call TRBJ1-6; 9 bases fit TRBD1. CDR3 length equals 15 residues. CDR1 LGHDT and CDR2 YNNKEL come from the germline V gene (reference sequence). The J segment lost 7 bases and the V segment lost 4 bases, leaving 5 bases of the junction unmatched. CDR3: CASSRTGTGNSPLHF. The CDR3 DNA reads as TGTGCCAGCAGCCGTACCGGGACAGGGAATTCACCCCTCCACTTT.

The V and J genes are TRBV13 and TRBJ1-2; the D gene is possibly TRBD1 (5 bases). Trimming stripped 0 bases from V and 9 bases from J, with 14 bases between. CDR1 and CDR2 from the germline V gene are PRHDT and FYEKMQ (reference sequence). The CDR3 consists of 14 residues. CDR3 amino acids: CASSLGGPGGSYTF. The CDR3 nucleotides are TGTGCCAGCAGCTTAGGGGGGCCAGGCGGGAGCTACACCTTC.

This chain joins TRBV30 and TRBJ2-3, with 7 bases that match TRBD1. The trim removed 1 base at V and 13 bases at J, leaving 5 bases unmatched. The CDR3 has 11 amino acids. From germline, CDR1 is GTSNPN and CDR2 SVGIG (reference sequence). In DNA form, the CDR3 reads TGTGCCTGGAGTGGGACAGGTATTGAGTATTTT. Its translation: CAWSGTGIEYF.

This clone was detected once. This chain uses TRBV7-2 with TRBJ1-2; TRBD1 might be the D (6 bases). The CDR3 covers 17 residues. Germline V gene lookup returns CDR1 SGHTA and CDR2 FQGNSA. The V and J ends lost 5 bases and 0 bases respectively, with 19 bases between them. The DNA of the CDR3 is TGTGCCAGCAGCCCCCTCGGAGGGGGGGCCCCTAACTATGGCTACACCTTC. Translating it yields CASSPLGGGAPNYGYTF.

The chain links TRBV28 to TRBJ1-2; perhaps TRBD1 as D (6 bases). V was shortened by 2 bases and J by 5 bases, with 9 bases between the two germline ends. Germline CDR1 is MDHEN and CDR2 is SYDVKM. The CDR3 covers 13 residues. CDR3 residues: CASSLDRRYGYTF. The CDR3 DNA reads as TGTGCCAGCAGTTTAGACAGGAGGTATGGCTACACCTTC.

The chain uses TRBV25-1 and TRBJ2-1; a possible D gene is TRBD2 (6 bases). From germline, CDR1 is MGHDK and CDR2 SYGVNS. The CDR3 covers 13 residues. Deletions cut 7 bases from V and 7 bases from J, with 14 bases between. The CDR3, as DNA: TGTGCCAGCAAGGTTGGTCGGGGGAATGAGCAGTTCTTC. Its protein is CASKVGRGNEQFF.

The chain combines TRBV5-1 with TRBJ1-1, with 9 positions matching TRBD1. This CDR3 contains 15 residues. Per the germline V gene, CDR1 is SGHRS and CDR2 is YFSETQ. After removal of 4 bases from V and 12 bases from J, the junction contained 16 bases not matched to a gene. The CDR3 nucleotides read TGCGCCAGCAGCGAACCGGGACAGGGCCACCTTGGGACTTTCTTT. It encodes CASSEPGQGHLGTFF.

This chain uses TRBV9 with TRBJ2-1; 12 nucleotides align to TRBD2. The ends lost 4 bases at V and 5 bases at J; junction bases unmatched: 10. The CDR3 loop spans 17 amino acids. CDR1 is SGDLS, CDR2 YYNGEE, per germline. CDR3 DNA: TGTGCCAGCAGCCCCCCGAGGTCTAGCGGGAGGGACAATGAGCAGTTCTTC. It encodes CASSPPRSSGRDNEQFF.

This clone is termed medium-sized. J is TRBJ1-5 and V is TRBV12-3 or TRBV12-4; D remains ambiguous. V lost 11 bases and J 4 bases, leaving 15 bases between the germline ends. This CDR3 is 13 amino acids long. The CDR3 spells CAVGVVRNQPQHF. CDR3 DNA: TGTGCCGTGGGAGTGGTCCGGAATCAGCCCCAGCATTTT.

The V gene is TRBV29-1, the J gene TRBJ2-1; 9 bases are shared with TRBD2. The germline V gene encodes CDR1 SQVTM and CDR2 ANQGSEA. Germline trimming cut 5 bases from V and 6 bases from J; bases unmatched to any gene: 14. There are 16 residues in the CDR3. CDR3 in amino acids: CSVSDPLAGRINEQFF. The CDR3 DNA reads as TGCAGCGTTTCCGACCCACTAGCGGGCCGTATCAATGAGCAGTTCTTC.

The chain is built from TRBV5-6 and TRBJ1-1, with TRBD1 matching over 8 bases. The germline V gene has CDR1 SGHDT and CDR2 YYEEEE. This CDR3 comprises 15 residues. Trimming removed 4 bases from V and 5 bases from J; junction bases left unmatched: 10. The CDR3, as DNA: TGTGCCAGCAGCATCGGACAGGGACTAAGTACTGAAGCTTTCTTT. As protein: CASSIGQGLSTEAFF.

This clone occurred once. The CDR3 protein is CASSPARGSQTQYF. CDR3 DNA sequence: TGTGCCAGCAGCCCAGCCCGGGGTTCGCAGACCCAGTACTTC. This rearrangement joins TRBV28 to TRBJ2-5; possibly TRBD2 for D (5 bases). CDR1 is MDHEN and CDR2 is SYDVKM in the germline V gene. Trimming stripped 6 bases from V and 6 bases from J, with 17 bases between. This CDR3 region has 14 residues.

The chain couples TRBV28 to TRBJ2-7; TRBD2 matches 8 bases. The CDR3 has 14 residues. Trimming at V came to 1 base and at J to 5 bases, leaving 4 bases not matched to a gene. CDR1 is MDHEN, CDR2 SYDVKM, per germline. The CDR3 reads CASSLYSGKHEQYV. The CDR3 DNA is TGTGCCAGCAGTTTATATAGCGGGAAGCACGAGCAGTACGTC.

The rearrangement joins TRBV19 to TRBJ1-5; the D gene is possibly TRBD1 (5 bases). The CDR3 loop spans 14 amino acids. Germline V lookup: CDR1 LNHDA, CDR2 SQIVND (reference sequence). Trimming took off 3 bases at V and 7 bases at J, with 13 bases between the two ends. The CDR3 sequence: CASSMGQQGQPQHF. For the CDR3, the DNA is TGTGCCAGTAGTATGGGGCAGCAAGGCCAGCCCCAGCATTTT.

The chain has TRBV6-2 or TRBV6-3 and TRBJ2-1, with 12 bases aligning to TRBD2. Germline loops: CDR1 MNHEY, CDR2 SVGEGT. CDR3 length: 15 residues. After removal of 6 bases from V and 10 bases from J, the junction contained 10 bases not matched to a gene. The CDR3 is CASSETSGSTGEQFF. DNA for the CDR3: TGTGCCAGCAGCGAGACTAGCGGGAGTACCGGCGAGCAGTTCTTC.

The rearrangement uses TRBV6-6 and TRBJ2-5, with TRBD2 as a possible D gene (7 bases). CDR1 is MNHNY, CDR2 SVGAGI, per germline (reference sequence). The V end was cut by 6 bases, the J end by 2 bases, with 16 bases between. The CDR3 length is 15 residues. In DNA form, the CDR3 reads TGTGCCAGCAGAGGTCGGACAGCGGGACAAGAGACCCAGTACTTC. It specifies CASRGRTAGQETQYF.

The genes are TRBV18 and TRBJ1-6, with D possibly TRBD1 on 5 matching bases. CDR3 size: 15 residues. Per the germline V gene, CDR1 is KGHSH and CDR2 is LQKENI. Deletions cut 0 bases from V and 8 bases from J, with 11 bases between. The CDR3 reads CASSPPQGLYSPLHF. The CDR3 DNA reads TGTGCCAGCTCACCACCGCAGGGTCTATATTCACCCCTCCACTTT. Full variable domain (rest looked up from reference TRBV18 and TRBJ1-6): NAGVMQNPRHLVRRRGQEARLRCSPMKGHSHVYWYRQLPEEGLKFMVYLQKENIIDESGMPKERFSAEFPKEGPSILRIQQVVRGDSAAYFCASSPPQGLYSPLHFGNGTRLTVT.